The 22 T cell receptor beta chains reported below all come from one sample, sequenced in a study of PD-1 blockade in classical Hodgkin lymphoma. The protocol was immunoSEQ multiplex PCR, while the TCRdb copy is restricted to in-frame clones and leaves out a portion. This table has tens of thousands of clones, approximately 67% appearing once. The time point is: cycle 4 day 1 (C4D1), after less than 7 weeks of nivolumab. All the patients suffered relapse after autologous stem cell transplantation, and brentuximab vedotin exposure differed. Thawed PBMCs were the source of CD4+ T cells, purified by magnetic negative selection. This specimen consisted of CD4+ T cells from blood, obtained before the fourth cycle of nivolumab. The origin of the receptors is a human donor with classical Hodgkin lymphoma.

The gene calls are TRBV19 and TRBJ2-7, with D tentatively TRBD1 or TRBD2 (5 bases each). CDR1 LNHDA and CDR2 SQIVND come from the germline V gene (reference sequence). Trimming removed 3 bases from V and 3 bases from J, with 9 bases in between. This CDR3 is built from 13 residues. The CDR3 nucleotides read TGTGCCAGTAGTATTGGGGGATACTACGAGCAGTACTTC. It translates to CASSIGGYYEQYF.

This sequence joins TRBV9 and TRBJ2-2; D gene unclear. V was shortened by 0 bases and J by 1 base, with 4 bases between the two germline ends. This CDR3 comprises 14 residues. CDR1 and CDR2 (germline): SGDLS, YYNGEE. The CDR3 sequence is CASSVVGNTGELFF. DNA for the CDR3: TGTGCCAGCAGCGTAGTAGGGAACACCGGGGAGCTGTTTTTT.

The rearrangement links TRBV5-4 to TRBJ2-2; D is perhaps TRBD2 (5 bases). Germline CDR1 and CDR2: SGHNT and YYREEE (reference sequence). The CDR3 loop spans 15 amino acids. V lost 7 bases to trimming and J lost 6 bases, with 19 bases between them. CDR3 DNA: TGTGCCAGCGACGAGGGTCTGGGAGTGTCCGGGGAGCTGTTTTTT. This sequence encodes CASDEGLGVSGELFF.

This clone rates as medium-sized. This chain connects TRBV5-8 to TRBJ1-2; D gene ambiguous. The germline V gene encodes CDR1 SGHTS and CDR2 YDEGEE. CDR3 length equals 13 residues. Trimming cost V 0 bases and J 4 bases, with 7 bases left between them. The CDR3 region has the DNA TGTGCCAGCAGCTTGGGGAGGCGCTATGGCTACACCTTC. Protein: CASSLGRRYGYTF.

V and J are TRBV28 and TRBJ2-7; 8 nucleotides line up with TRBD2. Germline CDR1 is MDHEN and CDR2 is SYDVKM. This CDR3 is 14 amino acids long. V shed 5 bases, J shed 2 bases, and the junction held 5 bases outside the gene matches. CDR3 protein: CASSGPRGAYEQYF. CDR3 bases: TGTGCCAGCAGTGGGCCGCGGGGGGCCTACGAGCAGTACTTC.

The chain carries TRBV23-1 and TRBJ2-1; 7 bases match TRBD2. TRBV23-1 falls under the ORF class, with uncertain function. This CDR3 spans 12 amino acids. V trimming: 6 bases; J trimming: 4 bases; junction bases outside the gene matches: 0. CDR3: CASSGGYNEQFF. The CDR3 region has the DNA TGCGCCAGCAGCGGGGGGTACAATGAGCAGTTCTTC.

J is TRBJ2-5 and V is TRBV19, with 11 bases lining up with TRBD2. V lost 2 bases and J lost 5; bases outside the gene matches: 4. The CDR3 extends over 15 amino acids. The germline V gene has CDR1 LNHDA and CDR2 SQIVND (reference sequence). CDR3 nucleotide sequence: TGTGCCAGTAGTATAACTAGCGGGGGTAGGGAGACCCAGTACTTC. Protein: CASSITSGGRETQYF.

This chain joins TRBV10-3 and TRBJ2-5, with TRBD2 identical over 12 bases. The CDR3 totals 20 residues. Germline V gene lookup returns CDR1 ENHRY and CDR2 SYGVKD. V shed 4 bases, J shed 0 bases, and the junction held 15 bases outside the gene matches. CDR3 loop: CAISGRTSGGNRDYQETQYF. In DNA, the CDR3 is TGTGCCATCAGTGGAAGAACTAGCGGGGGGAACCGAGACTACCAAGAGACCCAGTACTTC.

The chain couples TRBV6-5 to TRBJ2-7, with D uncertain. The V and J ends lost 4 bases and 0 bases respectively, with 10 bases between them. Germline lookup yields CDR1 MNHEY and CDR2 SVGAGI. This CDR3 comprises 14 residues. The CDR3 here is CASSSWSRSYEQYF. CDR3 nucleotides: TGTGCCAGCAGTTCCTGGAGTCGCTCCTACGAGCAGTACTTC.

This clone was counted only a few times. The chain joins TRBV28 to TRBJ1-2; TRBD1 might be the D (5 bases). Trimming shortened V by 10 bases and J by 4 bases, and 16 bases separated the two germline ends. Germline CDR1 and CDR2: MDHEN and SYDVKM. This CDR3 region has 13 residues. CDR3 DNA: TGTGCCACCCCGAGAATCGGGGCCTATGGCTACACCTTC. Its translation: CATPRIGAYGYTF.

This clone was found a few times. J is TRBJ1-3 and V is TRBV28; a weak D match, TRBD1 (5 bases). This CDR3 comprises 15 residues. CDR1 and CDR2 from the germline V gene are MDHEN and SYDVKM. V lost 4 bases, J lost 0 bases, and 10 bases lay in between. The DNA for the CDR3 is TGTGCCAGCAGTTCAACAGGCCCCTCTGGAAACACCATATATTTT. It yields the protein CASSSTGPSGNTIYF. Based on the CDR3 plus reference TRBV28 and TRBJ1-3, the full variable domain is DVKVTQSSRYLVKRTGEKVFLECVQDMDHENMFWYRQDPGLGLRLIYFSYDVKMKEKGDIPEGYSVSREKKERFSLILESASTNQTSMYLCASSSTGPSGNTIYFGEGSWLTVV.

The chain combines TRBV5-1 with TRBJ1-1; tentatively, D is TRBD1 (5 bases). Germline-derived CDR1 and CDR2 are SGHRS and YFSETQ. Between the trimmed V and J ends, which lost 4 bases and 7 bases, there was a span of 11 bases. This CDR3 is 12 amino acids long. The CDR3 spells CASSKGLSEAFF. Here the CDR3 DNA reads TGCGCCAGCAGCAAGGGACTCAGTGAAGCTTTCTTT. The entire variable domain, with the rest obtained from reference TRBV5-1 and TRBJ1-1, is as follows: KAGVTQTPRYLIKTRGQQVTLSCSPISGHRSVSWYQQTPGQGLQFLFEYFSETQRNKGNFPGRFSGRQFSNSRSEMNVSTLELGDSALYLCASSKGLSEAFFGQGTRLTVV.

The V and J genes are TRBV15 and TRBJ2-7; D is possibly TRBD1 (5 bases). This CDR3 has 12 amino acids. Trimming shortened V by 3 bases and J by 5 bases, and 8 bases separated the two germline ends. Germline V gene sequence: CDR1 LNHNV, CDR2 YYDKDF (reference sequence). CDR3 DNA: TGTGCCACCAGCAGCCCCAGGGACGAGCAGTACTTC. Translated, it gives CATSSPRDEQYF.

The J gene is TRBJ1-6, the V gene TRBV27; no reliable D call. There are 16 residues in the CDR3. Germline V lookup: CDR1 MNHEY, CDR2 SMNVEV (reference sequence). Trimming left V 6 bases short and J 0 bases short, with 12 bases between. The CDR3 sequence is CASSLVGPSYNSPLHF. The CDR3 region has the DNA TGTGCCAGCAGCCTTGTGGGCCCCTCCTATAATTCACCCCTCCACTTT.

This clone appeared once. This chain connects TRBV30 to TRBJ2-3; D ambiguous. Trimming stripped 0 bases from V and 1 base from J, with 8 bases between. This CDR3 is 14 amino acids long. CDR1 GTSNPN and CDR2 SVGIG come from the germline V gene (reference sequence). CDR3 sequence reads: CAWSVVSGTDTQYF. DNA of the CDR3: TGTGCCTGGAGTGTAGTTTCCGGCACAGATACGCAGTATTTT.

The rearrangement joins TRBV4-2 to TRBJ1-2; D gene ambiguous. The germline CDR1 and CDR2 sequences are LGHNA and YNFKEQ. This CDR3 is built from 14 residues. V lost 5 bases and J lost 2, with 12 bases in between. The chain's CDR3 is CASSSLSGNYGYTF. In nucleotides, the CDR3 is TGTGCCAGCAGCTCCCTGAGCGGGAACTATGGCTACACCTTC.

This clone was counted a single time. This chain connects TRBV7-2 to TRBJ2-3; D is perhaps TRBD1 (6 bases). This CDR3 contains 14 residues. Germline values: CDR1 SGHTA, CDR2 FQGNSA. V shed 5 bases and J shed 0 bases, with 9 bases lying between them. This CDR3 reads CASSPDRSTDTQYF. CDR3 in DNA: TGTGCCAGCAGCCCCGACAGGAGCACAGATACGCAGTATTTT.

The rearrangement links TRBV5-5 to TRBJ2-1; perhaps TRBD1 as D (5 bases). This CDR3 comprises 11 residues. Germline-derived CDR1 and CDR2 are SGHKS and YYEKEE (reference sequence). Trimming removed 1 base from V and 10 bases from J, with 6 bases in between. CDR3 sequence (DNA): TGTGCCAGCAGCTTGTACAGGGAGCAGTTCTTC. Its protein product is CASSLYREQFF.

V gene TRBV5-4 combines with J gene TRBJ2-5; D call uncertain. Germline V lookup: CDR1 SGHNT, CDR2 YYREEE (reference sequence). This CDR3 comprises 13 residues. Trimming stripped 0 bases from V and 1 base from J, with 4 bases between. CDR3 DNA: TGTGCCAGCAGCTTGGGCCGCCAAGAGACCCAGTACTTC. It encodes CASSLGRQETQYF.

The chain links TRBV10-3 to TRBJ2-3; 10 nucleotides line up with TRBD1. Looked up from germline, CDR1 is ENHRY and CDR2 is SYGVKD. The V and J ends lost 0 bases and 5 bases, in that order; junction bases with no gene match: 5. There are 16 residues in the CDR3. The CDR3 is CAISESGTGDGDTQYF. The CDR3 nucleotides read TGTGCCATCAGTGAGTCGGGGACAGGGGATGGAGATACGCAGTATTTT.

CDR3 sequence reads: CAIRAGTGVQPQHF. The CDR3 DNA reads TGTGCCATCAGAGCCGGGACAGGGGTTCAGCCCCAGCATTTT. This chain joins TRBV10-3 and TRBJ1-5, with 10 bases fitting TRBD1. Unmatched junction bases numbered 5, after V lost 6 bases and J lost 6 bases. Germline CDR1 reads ENHRY; CDR2 reads SYGVKD. This CDR3 region has 14 residues.

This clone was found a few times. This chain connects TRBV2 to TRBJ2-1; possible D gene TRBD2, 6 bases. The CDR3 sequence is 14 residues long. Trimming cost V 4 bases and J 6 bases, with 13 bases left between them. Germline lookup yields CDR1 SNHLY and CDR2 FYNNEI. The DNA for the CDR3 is TGTGCCAGCAGTGTTACGGGACTCCCCAATGAGCAGTTCTTC. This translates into CASSVTGLPNEQFF.